The rows below give T cell receptor beta chains drawn from one sample of a study of B cell selection in AIRE deficiency. Only in-frame clones appear in the TCRdb table, and some are missing; sequencing was by immunoSEQ multiplex PCR. The data show under 30,000 clones, about 96% seen once. Sequences were obtained from conventional CD4+ T cells sorted from PBMCs. The source is a human donor with AIRE deficiency. The CDR3 runs from the conserved cysteine through the conserved F or W. A D gene is named only where the DNA matches it firmly. Clone size is shown for a subset of rows, as once, few, many or a class of expanded clone.

>TRBV2|TRBJ1-6|.|TRBD1
TGTGCCAGCATTTGGGACAGGGCTGGATCACCCCTCCACTTT
CASIWDRAGSPLHF
>TRBV7-8|TRBJ2-5|.|TRBD2
TGTGCCAGCAGCTTAGAGGTAGTACCGGGGACTAGCGGCTCCCTGAAAGAGACCCAGTACTTC
CASSLEVVPGTSGSLKETQYF
>TRBV28|TRBJ1-2|.|.
TGTGCCAGCAGTTTATCCGGGATGGGAGGGTATGGCTACACCTTC
CASSLSGMGGYGYTF
>TRBV14|TRBJ1-5|.|TRBD1
TGTGCCAGCAGCCCCTCCCTAGCTGGGGACAGGGATCAGCCCCAGCATTTT
CASSPSLAGDRDQPQHF
>TRBV7-6|TRBJ1-3|.|.
TGTGCCAGCAGCGCACGAGAGAGAAACACCATATATTTT
CASSARERNTIYF
>TRBV7-2|TRBJ2-7|.|.
TGTGCCAGCAGCGTAGGGACACCCACCTACGAGCAGTACTTC
CASSVGTPTYEQYF
>TRBV6-4|TRBJ1-6|once|.
TGTGCCAGCAGTGAGCGACAGGCCGATAATTCACCCCTCCACTTT
CASSERQADNSPLHF
>TRBV28|TRBJ1-4|.|.
TGTGCCAGCAGTCGGGTGGGGCAGGTTGAAAAACTGTTTTTT
CASSRVGQVEKLFF
>TRBV29-1|TRBJ1-5|.|TRBD1
TGCAGCGTTCGAGTATCAGGGGGGTTGGATCAGCCCCAGCATTTT
CSVRVSGGLDQPQHF
>TRBV4-1|TRBJ2-3|.|TRBD2
TGCGCCAGCAGCCAACCACGGGTCGGGGGGTTCTACACAGATACGCAGTATTTT
CASSQPRVGGFYTDTQYF
>TRBV28|TRBJ1-6|.|.
TGTGCCAGCACTTTGGACGGGACTAATTCACCCCTCCACTTT
CASTLDGTNSPLHF
>TRBV11-3|TRBJ2-1|.|.
TGTGCCAGCAGCTCGTTGTCTGCGCCCTACAATGAGCAGTTCTTC
CASSSLSAPYNEQFF
>TRBV27|TRBJ2-7|.|.
TGTGCCAGCAGCCCAAGGGGGGGACACTACTCCTACGAGCAGTACTTC
CASSPRGGHYSYEQYF
>TRBV27|TRBJ2-5|once|.
TGTGCCAGCAGTTTATGGGTCGGGACCAACAGGGAGACCCAGTACTTC
CASSLWVGTNRETQYF
>TRBV7-2|TRBJ1-3|.|.
TGTGCCAGCAGCTTCGACGGTAGCAACTCTGGAAACACCATATATTTT
CASSFDGSNSGNTIYF
>TRBV18|TRBJ2-2|.|TRBD2
TGTGCCAGCTCGGTCCTCTCTACTAGCGGGCTGAACACCGGGGAGCTGTTTTTT
CASSVLSTSGLNTGELFF
>TRBV27|TRBJ2-3|.|.
TGTGCCAGCAAGAGACAGGCTGGGGATACGCAGTATTTT
CASKRQAGDTQYF
>TRBV9|TRBJ2-2|.|.
TGTGCCAGCAGCGTAAATATTAACACCGGGGAGCTGTTTTTT
CASSVNINTGELFF
>TRBV19|TRBJ2-6|.|.
TGTGCCAGTAGGGTCCTCGGGACAGGGGCCAACGTCCTGACTTTC
CASRVLGTGANVLTF
>TRBV7-9|TRBJ1-2|.|TRBD1
TGTGCCAGCAGCTCTGCCAGACAGGGGGCTATGTATGGCTACACCTTC
CASSSARQGAMYGYTF
>TRBV20-1|TRBJ2-1|.|TRBD1
TGCACCTTAGACAGGGGGCAGTTCTTC
CTLDRGQFF
>TRBV7-2|TRBJ2-7|.|TRBD1
TGTGCCAGCAGAAAGACGACAGGGAACTACGAGCAGTACTTC
CASRKTTGNYEQYF
>TRBV15|TRBJ1-1|.|.
TGTGCCACCAGCAGAGAACGGGTGAACACTGAAGCTTTCTTT
CATSRERVNTEAFF
>TRBV10-3|TRBJ1-1|.|.
TGTGCCATCAGTGCCGGGACCCCTGAAGCTTTCTTT
CAISAGTPEAFF
>TRBV5-1|TRBJ2-1|.|.
TGCGCCAGCAGCGATCAGGGGCGCGGTGTGGGTGAGCAGTTCTTC
CASSDQGRGVGEQFF
>TRBV25-1|TRBJ1-1|.|.
TGTGCCAGCAGTGGGACGGGATGGTACACTGAAGCTTTCTTT
CASSGTGWYTEAFF
>TRBV19|TRBJ2-3|.|TRBD2
TGTGCCAGTAGTGCTACTAGCGCCCGTGGTACAGATACGCAGTATTTT
CASSATSARGTDTQYF
>TRBV5-1|TRBJ2-7|.|.
TGCGCCAGCAGCACCGGGACACCTACTGAGCAGTACTTC
CASSTGTPTEQYF
>TRBV4-3|TRBJ1-3|.|.
TGCGCCAGCAGCCAAGGACTTGTAACGAGCCTTGGAAACACCATATATTTT
CASSQGLVTSLGNTIYF
>TRBV6-1|TRBJ2-7|.|TRBD1
TGTGCCAGCCCCAGGGGGCCGTACGAGCAGTACTTC
CASPRGPYEQYF
>TRBV7-2|TRBJ2-1|few|.
TGTGCCAGCAGCCCAGAACGGTTCTACAATGAGCAGTTCTTC
CASSPERFYNEQFF
>TRBV19|TRBJ2-5|.|.
TGTGCCAGTAGTGGGTGGACAGCCGATCAAGAGACCCAGTACTTC
CASSGWTADQETQYF
>TRBV28|TRBJ1-6|once|TRBD1
TGTGCCAGCGGAACAGGGGTTCGATCACCCCTCCACTTT
CASGTGVRSPLHF
>TRBV12-5|TRBJ1-1|.|.
TGTGCTACAGGAAGAATTGGAACAGGCATAGCTTTCTTT
CATGRIGTGIAFF
>TRBV27|TRBJ2-7|.|TRBD1
TGTGCCAGCAGTCCCCGGGACAGGCCGTCTTGGTCGATCTACGAGCAGTACTTC
CASSPRDRPSWSIYEQYF
>TRBV14|TRBJ2-2|.|TRBD2
TGTGCCAGCAACAGAGCGGGAGGGGACACCGGGGAGCTGTTTTTT
CASNRAGGDTGELFF
>TRBV19|TRBJ1-5|.|.
TGTGCCAGTAGTGCCGGACATATCAATCAGCCCCAGCATTTT
CASSAGHINQPQHF
>TRBV19|TRBJ1-6|.|.
TGTGCCAGTAGCCGATGGGAGGGTCGAGATTCACCCCTCCACTTT
CASSRWEGRDSPLHF
>TRBV18|TRBJ2-3|.|.
TGTGCCAGCTCGGAGGCAGATACGCAGTATTTT
CASSEADTQYF
>TRBV10-3|TRBJ2-3|.|.
TGTGCCATCAGTGTGCCGGGACAAAGGACAGATACGCAGTATTTT
CAISVPGQRTDTQYF
>TRBV4-2|TRBJ2-3|.|.
TGTGCCAGCAGGAGGACTGGAGGCACAGATACGCAGTATTTT
CASRRTGGTDTQYF